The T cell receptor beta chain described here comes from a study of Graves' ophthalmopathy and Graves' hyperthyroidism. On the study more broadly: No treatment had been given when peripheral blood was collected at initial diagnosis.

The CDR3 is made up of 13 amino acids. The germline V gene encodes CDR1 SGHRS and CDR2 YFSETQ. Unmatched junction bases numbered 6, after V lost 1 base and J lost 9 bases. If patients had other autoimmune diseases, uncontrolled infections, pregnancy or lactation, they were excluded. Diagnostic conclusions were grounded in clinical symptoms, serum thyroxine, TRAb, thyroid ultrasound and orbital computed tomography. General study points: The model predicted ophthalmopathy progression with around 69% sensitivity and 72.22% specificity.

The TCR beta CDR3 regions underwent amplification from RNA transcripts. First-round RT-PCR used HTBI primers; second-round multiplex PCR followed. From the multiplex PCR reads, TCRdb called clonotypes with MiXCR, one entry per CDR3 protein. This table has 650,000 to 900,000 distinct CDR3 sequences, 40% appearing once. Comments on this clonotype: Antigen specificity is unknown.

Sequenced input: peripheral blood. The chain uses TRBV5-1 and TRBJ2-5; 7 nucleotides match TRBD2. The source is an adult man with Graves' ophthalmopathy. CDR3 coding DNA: TGCGCCAGCAGCTTGATGGTTCGGGAGGCCCAGTACTTC. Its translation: CASSLMVREAQYF. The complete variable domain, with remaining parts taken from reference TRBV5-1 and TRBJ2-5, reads KAGVTQTPRYLIKTRGQQVTLSCSPISGHRSVSWYQQTPGQGLQFLFEYFSETQRNKGNFPGRFSGRQFSNSRSEMNVSTLELGDSALYLCASSLMVREAQYFGPGTRLLVL.